Described below is a single T cell receptor beta chain sequence and its context. Data came from immunoSEQ multiplex PCR; TCRdb stores just in-frame clones and leaves some out. The table shows 150,000 or so clones, with 87% occurring only once. The record originates from a study of blood T cell repertoires in COVID-19. Background on the study: Whether acute or convalescent, the COVID-19 samples came from the United States, Italy and Spain. Nucleic acid was either cDNA or gDNA, and it came from T cells, B-cell-depleted T cells, or PBMCs.

The sequence came from a man older than 75 with acute or convalescent COVID-19. The sequencing sample was made of peripheral blood.

The CDR3, as DNA: TGTGCCAGCAGTGAAACAGGAGTTACCGGGGAGCTGTTTTTT. Translating it yields CASSETGVTGELFF. The V gene is TRBV6-4, the J gene TRBJ2-2; D might be TRBD1 (5 bases). The V end lost 3 bases, the J end lost 5 bases, and 10 bases lay between the germline ends. Looked up from germline, CDR1 is MRHNA and CDR2 is SNTAGT. This CDR3 is built from 14 residues.